This T cell receptor beta chain is from a study of blood T cell repertoires in COVID-19. Study summary: Samples taken during acute and convalescent COVID-19 were collected in the United States, Italy and Spain. T cells, B-cell-depleted T cells, or PBMCs supplied cDNA or gDNA.

TCRdb's copy holds only in-frame clones and misses some; the assay was immunoSEQ multiplex PCR. The profile covers 100,000 or so clones, with 80% to 90% appearing a single time and more than 8% taken by the ten largest. Germline V lookup: CDR1 LGHDT, CDR2 YNNKEL (reference sequence). The CDR3 spans 12 residues. The V end was cut by 4 bases, the J end by 6 bases, with 7 bases between. The genes are TRBV3-1 (or the pseudogene TRBV3-2) and TRBJ2-1; D gene ambiguous. Sequencing was carried out using peripheral blood. The source is an older woman with acute or convalescent COVID-19. CDR3: CASSRSSNEQFF. The CDR3, as DNA: TGTGCCAGCAGCCGCTCTAGCAATGAGCAGTTCTTC.